A selection of T cell receptor beta chains follows, all from one sample in a study of blood T cell repertoires in COVID-19. The data were produced by immunoSEQ multiplex PCR, yet TCRdb's version contains in-frame clones alone and is incomplete. The sample gives about 310,000 clones, roughly 87% of which show up once; 1% is in the top ten. Sequencing was performed on peripheral blood. These receptors originate from a man aged 50 or older with active or convalescent COVID-19. The CDR3 runs from the conserved cysteine through the conserved F or W. The D gene is left open where the match is weak. Rows give clone size only sometimes, using once, few, many, or a class for an expanded clone.

>16|TRBD2|TRBV7-9|TRBJ2-1|.
TGTGCCAGCAGCTTTACTACTAGCGGGGGGGCACGGGAGCAGTTCTTC
CASSFTTSGGAREQFF
>15|.|TRBV6-5|TRBJ1-2|once
TGTGCCAGCTCTCCGGGCGGCAGGGCTAACTATGGCTACACCTTC
CASSPGGRANYGYTF
>17|TRBD2|TRBV6-1|TRBJ2-2|.
TGTGCCAGCAGGGAACGGGGGGGACAAGTAAACACCGGGGAGCTGTTTTTT
CASRERGGQVNTGELFF
>18|TRBD2|TRBV9|TRBJ2-7|.
TGTGCCAGCAGCGTAGGGGCTAGCGGGAGGTTTGAGATATCCGAGCAGTACTTC
CASSVGASGRFEISEQYF
>18|.|TRBV28|TRBJ2-1|.
TGTGCCAGCAGTTTAACAAGGGGGCGGGGAAGCTCCTACAATGAGCAGTTCTTC
CASSLTRGRGSSYNEQFF
>11|TRBD1|TRBV29-1|TRBJ2-7|.
TGCAGCGTACACAGGGGTACCGAGCAGTACTTC
CSVHRGTEQYF
>15|.|TRBV18|TRBJ1-4|.
TGTGCCAGCTCACCTAGGGCTGTGAGGGATGAAAAACTGTTTTTT
CASSPRAVRDEKLFF
>18|.|TRBV5-8|TRBJ2-2|.
TGTGCCAGCAGCTTGACACCTTGGGGCTCCGCGAACACCGGGGAGCTGTTTTTT
CASSLTPWGSANTGELFF
>14|.|TRBV7-3|TRBJ2-1|once
TGTGCCAGCAGCTTAATAGGGGCGTACAATGAGCAGTTCTTC
CASSLIGAYNEQFF
>17|TRBD1|TRBV15|TRBJ1-4|.
TGTGCCACCAGCAGAATATTTTCCGGGACAGGGGATGAAAAACTGTTTTTT
CATSRIFSGTGDEKLFF
>18|.|TRBV4-1|TRBJ1-5|.
TGCGCCAGCAGCCAAGGGTTAACCGGGACACCAAGCAATCAGCCCCAGCATTTT
CASSQGLTGTPSNQPQHF
>15|.|TRBV5-4|TRBJ1-1|.
TGTGCCAGCAGCTCAGGGGTACGAGGGAACACTGAAGCTTTCTTT
CASSSGVRGNTEAFF
>15|TRBD1|TRBV6-5|TRBJ2-7|.
TGTGCCACGGGGAAGGGACAGGGGGTCCCTGGAGAGCAGTACTTC
CATGKGQGVPGEQYF
>11|.|TRBV4-2|TRBJ1-1|once
TGTGCCAGCAGCCAAGGTGCCGGGGCTTTCTTT
CASSQGAGAFF
>13|.|TRBV10-3|TRBJ1-1|.
TGTGCCATCAGTGAGCAGCCCGGGACTGAAGTTTTCTTT
CAISEQPGTEVFF
>16|.|TRBV6-5|TRBJ1-6|.
TGTGCCAGCAGTTACTACAGGCCGACTTTAAATTCACCCCTCCACTTT
CASSYYRPTLNSPLHF
>16|.|TRBV5-1|TRBJ1-2|.
TGCGCCAGCAGCTTGGACGTAGGCCTAGCTAACTATGGCTACACCTTC
CASSLDVGLANYGYTF
>15|TRBD1|TRBV6-6|TRBJ2-3|.
TGTGCCAGCAGTTACCAGGGACAGGGCACAGATACGCAGTATTTT
CASSYQGQGTDTQYF
>14|TRBD1|TRBV29-1|TRBJ2-3|.
TGCAGCGTTGCACAGGGGGCGACAGCAGATACGCAGTATTTT
CSVAQGATADTQYF
>14|TRBD1|TRBV6-5|TRBJ2-1|.
TGTGCCAGCAGTTACGAGGGGGCATTTAATGAGCAGTTCTTC
CASSYEGAFNEQFF
>13|.|TRBV5-1|TRBJ1-1|.
TGCGCCAGCAGCTTTGGATCGGAGACTGAAGCTTTCTTT
CASSFGSETEAFF
>13|.|TRBV10-3|TRBJ2-3|.
TGTGCCATCAAGGCCCCAGGGACAGATACGCAGTATTTT
CAIKAPGTDTQYF
>16|.|TRBV14|TRBJ1-2|.
TGTGCCAGCAGCCAACGGGCCCAGCAGACTATGAGGGGCTACACCTTC
CASSQRAQQTMRGYTF
>18|TRBD2|TRBV10-3|TRBJ2-7|.
TGTGCCATCAGTGAGTCACTAGCGGGGGGTTCCCGCTCCTACGAGCAGTACTTC
CAISESLAGGSRSYEQYF
>13|TRBD1|TRBV28|TRBJ1-1|.
TGTGCCAGCAGTTTAATGGGACAGTCTGAAGCTTTCTTT
CASSLMGQSEAFF
>13|.|TRBV4-3|TRBJ2-1|.
TGCGCCAGCAGCCAAGAACTATACAATGAGCAGTTCTTC
CASSQELYNEQFF
>14|.|TRBV27|TRBJ1-4|.
TGTGCCAGCAGTTTACACAGGTATAATGAAAAACTGTTTTTT
CASSLHRYNEKLFF
>15|.|TRBV2|TRBJ2-5|.
TGTGCCAGCAGTGAACTGACAGGACACCAAGAGACCCAGTACTTC
CASSELTGHQETQYF
>16|TRBD1|TRBV27|TRBJ1-2|.
TGTGCCAGCAGTATGCTACAGGGGGTTGATATCTATGGCTACACCTTC
CASSMLQGVDIYGYTF
>14|.|TRBV7-2|TRBJ1-2|.
TGTGCCAGCAGCCTCGTGGAGTCCTCCTATGGCTACACCTTC
CASSLVESSYGYTF
>15|.|TRBV5-1|TRBJ2-7|.
TGCGCCAGCAGCTTGGTCTCTGTCAGGGTGAACGAGCAGTACTTC
CASSLVSVRVNEQYF
>16|.|TRBV3-1/TRBV3-2|TRBJ1-6|.
TGTGCCAGCAGCCAAGTGGGCAGTCCTTATAATTCACCCCTCCACTTT
CASSQVGSPYNSPLHF
>13|.|TRBV28|TRBJ2-5|.
TGTGCCAGCAGTCCAGGGGACCAAGAGACCCAGTACTTC
CASSPGDQETQYF
>13|.|TRBV7-2|TRBJ2-1|.
TGTGCCAGCAGGACGACATTCGACAATGAGCAGTTCTTC
CASRTTFDNEQFF
>14|.|TRBV7-2|TRBJ2-1|.
TGTGCCAGCAGCTTAGTGGGGCCCTACAATGAGCAGTTCTTC
CASSLVGPYNEQFF
>13|.|TRBV5-6|TRBJ2-7|.
TGTGCCAGCGGTTCGGACTGGGCCTACGAGCAGTACTTC
CASGSDWAYEQYF
>14|TRBD1|TRBV11-2|TRBJ2-5|.
TGTGCCAGCAGCCGCGGGACAGGGATAGAGACCCAGTACTTC
CASSRGTGIETQYF
>13|TRBD1|TRBV24-1|TRBJ1-2|.
TGTGCCACCAGTGACCGGGGACAGAGAGGCTACACCTTC
CATSDRGQRGYTF
>14|.|TRBV9|TRBJ2-3|.
TGTGCCAGCAGCGTAGGGCGGTACACAGATACGCAGTATTTT
CASSVGRYTDTQYF
>16|TRBD1|TRBV19|TRBJ1-4|.
TGTGCCAGTAGGAGGGAGGGACAGGCAACTAATGAAAAACTGTTTTTT
CASRREGQATNEKLFF
>15|.|TRBV2|TRBJ2-1|.
TGTGCCACCCCCCGGCGGGTGACTTCTATCAATGAGCAGTTCTTC
CATPRRVTSINEQFF
>18|TRBD2|TRBV7-2|TRBJ2-7|.
TGTGCCAGCAGCTTAGCTAGATTCAAGCGGGGCTCTACCTACGAGCAGTACTTC
CASSLARFKRGSTYEQYF
>15|TRBD2|TRBV5-5|TRBJ2-1|.
TGTGCCAGCAGCAGGACTAGCGGGAGGGACAATGAGCAGTTCTTC
CASSRTSGRDNEQFF
>12|.|TRBV2|TRBJ1-1|.
TGTGCCACCAGGGAAGTCGACACTGAAGCTTTCTTT
CATREVDTEAFF
>17|.|TRBV27|TRBJ2-3|.
TGTGCCAGCAGTTCCAGTGGGAGCTCCCCGAATTCCGATACGCAGTATTTT
CASSSSGSSPNSDTQYF
>12|.|TRBV30|TRBJ1-2|once
TGTGCCTGGAGTGTCTCAGGGGATGGCTACACCTTC
CAWSVSGDGYTF
>16|TRBD1|TRBV27|TRBJ1-2|once
TGTGCCAGCAGTTCCCCCCGGGACAGGGGGCTATTTGACTACACCTTC
CASSSPRDRGLFDYTF
>14|.|TRBV20-1|TRBJ1-1|.
TGCAGTGCTAGTTCGGGGGGCTTGAACACTGAAGCTTTCTTT
CSASSGGLNTEAFF